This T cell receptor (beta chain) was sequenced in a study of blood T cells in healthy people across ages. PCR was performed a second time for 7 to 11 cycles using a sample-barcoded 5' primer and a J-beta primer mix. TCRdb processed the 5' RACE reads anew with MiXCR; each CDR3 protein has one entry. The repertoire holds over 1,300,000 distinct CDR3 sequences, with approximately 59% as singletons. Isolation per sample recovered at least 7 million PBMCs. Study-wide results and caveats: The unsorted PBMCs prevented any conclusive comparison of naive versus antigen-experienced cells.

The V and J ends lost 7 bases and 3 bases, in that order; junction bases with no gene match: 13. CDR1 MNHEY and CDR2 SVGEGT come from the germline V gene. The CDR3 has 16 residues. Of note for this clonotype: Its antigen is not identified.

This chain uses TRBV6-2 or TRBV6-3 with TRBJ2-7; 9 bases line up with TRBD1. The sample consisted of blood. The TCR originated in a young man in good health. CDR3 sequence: CASTTTRDRVGYEQYF. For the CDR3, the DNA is TGTGCCAGCACTACCACTCGGGACAGGGTAGGCTACGAGCAGTACTTC.